A single sample is the source of the 26 T cell receptor beta chains below, sequenced in a study of read filtering for tumor transcriptome and immune sequencing. The library was built from about 400 ng RNA with molecular barcoded adaptors for alpha/delta and beta/gamma chains. TCRdb processed the reads anew with MiXCR; each CDR3 protein has one entry. The table has around 140,000 distinct CDR3 sequences, about 12% seen once. Input material: a population of CD138-negative cells sorted from bone marrow. The receptors here all came from a donor at least 40 years old with multiple myeloma.

A remark on this clonotype: At one end the junction does not follow the germline gene, possibly because of a read error. This sequence joins TRBV7-3 and TRBJ2-6; possible D gene TRBD1, 6 bases. This CDR3 contains 15 residues. Germline CDR1 SGHTA, CDR2 FQGTGA. CDR3 nucleotides: TGTGCCAGCAGCTCGCAAGGGGGTGGGGCCTACGTCCTGACCTTC. Its protein is CASSSQGGGAYVLTF.

The table lists this clonotype with a few counts. A much larger clone differs from this one at a single base, so this may be a read error. Here the CDR3 reads CASSSQGLPYEQYF. CDR3 DNA: TGCGCCAGCAGCTCCCAGGGGCTACCCTACGAGCAGTACTTC. The chain has TRBV5-1 and TRBJ2-7; tentative D call: TRBD1 (6 bases). The CDR3 has 14 amino acids. Germline CDR1 and CDR2: SGHRS and YFSETQ. Deletions cut 3 bases from V and 2 bases from J, with 12 bases between. Based on the CDR3 plus reference TRBV5-1 and TRBJ2-7, the full variable domain is KAGVTQTPRYLIKTRGQQVTLSCSPISGHRSVSWYQQTPGQGLQFLFEYFSETQRNKGNFPGRFSGRQFSNSRSEMNVSTLELGDSALYLCASSSQGLPYEQYFGPGTRLTVT.

This clonotype was detected many times. The chain carries TRBV20-1 and TRBJ1-1; D is uncertain. The CDR3 length is 14 residues. V lost 6 bases and J 4 bases, leaving 18 bases between the germline ends. Germline V lookup: CDR1 DFQATT, CDR2 SNEGSKA (reference sequence). The CDR3 sequence is CSARFAGKSTEAFF. The CDR3 DNA reads as TGCAGTGCCCGCTTTGCGGGGAAGAGCACTGAAGCTTTCTTT.

Concerning this clonotype itself: This may be a read error, as it is one base from a much larger clone. The rearrangement links TRBV5-1 to TRBJ2-6; a possible D gene is TRBD1 (5 bases). The CDR3 has 16 amino acids. The V gene's germline CDR1 is SGHRS and CDR2 YFSETQ. In DNA, the CDR3 is TGCGCCAGCAGCTTGGGACAGACCTCTGGGGCCAACATCCTGACTTTC. Amino acid sequence: CASSLGQTSGANILTF.

The J gene is TRBJ1-1, the V gene TRBV7-9; no clear D gene. CDR3 length equals 12 residues. CDR1 and CDR2 from the germline V gene are SEHNR and FQNEAQ (reference sequence). The V and J ends lost 5 bases and 10 bases respectively, with 14 bases between them. The CDR3 coding sequence is TGTGCCAGCAGCATGACCAGAGTAGGAGCTTTCTTT. Its translation is CASSMTRVGAFF.

This clonotype was seen many times. V gene TRBV5-1 combines with J gene TRBJ2-7; 9 bases map to TRBD1. Germline CDR1 SGHRS, CDR2 YFSETQ. After removal of 6 bases from V and 3 bases from J, the junction contained 10 bases not matched to a gene. The CDR3 spans 15 residues. The DNA of the CDR3 is TGCGCCAGCAAGACTGACTGGACAGGGGTCTACGAGCAGTACTTC. It specifies CASKTDWTGVYEQYF.

This clonotype was picked up many times. The chain uses TRBV27 and TRBJ2-1; maybe TRBD1 (6 bases). This CDR3 comprises 16 residues. Trimming removed 5 bases from V and 1 base from J, with 15 bases in between. Germline-derived CDR1 and CDR2 are MNHEY and SMNVEV (reference sequence). The CDR3 nucleotides read TGTGCCAGCAGTCCCCTGCAGGGGCTATCCTACAATGAGCAGTTCTTC. Translated, it gives CASSPLQGLSYNEQFF.

This clonotype was seen many times. V and J are TRBV6-2 or TRBV6-3 and TRBJ1-5; D gene uncertain. Germline-derived CDR1 and CDR2 are MNHEY and SVGEGT. Between the trimmed V and J ends, which lost 0 bases and 3 bases, there was a span of 3 bases. This CDR3 region has 13 residues. The CDR3: CASSYSLNQPQHF. CDR3 DNA: TGTGCCAGCAGTTACTCTCTCAATCAGCCCCAGCATTTT.

This clonotype has a handful of counts. The chain combines TRBV5-1 with TRBJ2-1; weak D call: TRBD1 (6 bases). The CDR3 is 14 amino acids. CDR1 is SGHRS and CDR2 is YFSETQ in the germline V gene. Trimming left V 4 bases short and J 3 bases short, with 11 bases between. CDR3 protein: CASSRQAIYNEQFF. DNA for the CDR3: TGCGCCAGCAGCCGACAGGCGATCTACAATGAGCAGTTCTTC. The full variable domain, in which reference TRBV5-1 and TRBJ2-1 provide the parts outside the CDR3, is KAGVTQTPRYLIKTRGQQVTLSCSPISGHRSVSWYQQTPGQGLQFLFEYFSETQRNKGNFPGRFSGRQFSNSRSEMNVSTLELGDSALYLCASSRQAIYNEQFFGPGTRLTVL.

This clonotype showed up many times. The chain combines TRBV7-2 with TRBJ2-2; D possibly corresponds to TRBD1 (5 bases). The CDR3 is 19 residues long. Trimming removed 1 base at V and 6 bases at J, with 24 bases between. Germline V gives CDR1 SGHTA, CDR2 FQGNSA. The CDR3 is CASSLVAAGFLASAGELFF. The CDR3 nucleotides are TGTGCCAGCAGCTTAGTGGCGGCAGGGTTCTTGGCATCCGCCGGGGAGCTGTTTTTT.

This clonotype was seen ten or more times. The V and J genes are TRBV12-3 or TRBV12-4 and TRBJ2-2; D is undetermined. V was trimmed by 2 bases and J by 4 bases, leaving 17 bases between them. CDR3 length equals 17 residues. CDR3 DNA: TGTGCCAGCAGTTTATCTCTGGCAGCCTGGGGCACCGGGGAGCTGTTTTTT. Translating gives CASSLSLAAWGTGELFF.

This clonotype was seen many times. The chain joins TRBV4-3 to TRBJ2-7; 8 bases are shared with TRBD2. The CDR3 contains 15 residues. J was trimmed by 2 bases and V by 0 bases; bases with no gene match: 3. Germline CDR1 LGHNA, CDR2 YSLEER. The CDR3 sequence: CASSQDSGNPYEQYF. The CDR3, as DNA: TGCGCCAGCAGCCAAGATAGCGGGAACCCCTACGAGCAGTACTTC.

Worth noting for this clonotype: A much larger clone is a single base away; this may be a read error. The V and J genes are TRBV6-5 and TRBJ2-7, with 9 bases lining up with TRBD2. This CDR3 has 15 residues. V trimming: 6 bases; J trimming: 1 base; junction bases outside the gene matches: 7. The germline gives CDR1 MNHEY, CDR2 SVGAGI. The CDR3 nucleotides read TGTGCCAGCAGGATAGCGGGAGCCTTATCCTACGAGCAGTACTTC. Translated: CASRIAGALSYEQYF.

This clonotype was recorded many times. The rearrangement joins TRBV6-5 to TRBJ1-2; maybe TRBD1 (5 bases). The V and J ends lost 7 bases and 4 bases respectively, with 10 bases between them. The germline V gene encodes CDR1 MNHEY and CDR2 SVGAGI. The CDR3 has 12 residues. The CDR3 protein is CASTGGGYGYTF. The CDR3 bases are TGTGCCAGCACCGGGGGAGGCTATGGCTACACCTTC.

This clonotype was picked up many times. The rearrangement joins TRBV6-2 or TRBV6-3 to TRBJ2-1; D is ambiguous. Trimming took 6 bases from V and 3 from J, leaving 12 bases between them. Germline CDR1 is MNHEY and CDR2 is SVGEGT. This CDR3 region has 14 residues. DNA of the CDR3: TGTGCCAGCAGCAAAGCCGCGGACTACAATGAGCAGTTCTTC. Translated, it gives CASSKAADYNEQFF.

Ten or more counts support this clonotype. The J gene is TRBJ2-6, the V gene TRBV9; D is uncertain. The V end lost 3 bases, the J end lost 8 bases, and 18 bases lay between the germline ends. In germline, CDR1 is SGDLS, CDR2 YYNGEE. The CDR3 consists of 16 residues. The CDR3 loop is CASSALLGGLSNVLTF. For the CDR3, the DNA is TGTGCCAGCAGCGCCCTCTTGGGCGGTCTATCCAACGTCCTGACTTTC.

This clonotype was seen ten or more times. This chain joins TRBV20-1 and TRBJ1-2; 12 positions agree with TRBD1. The CDR3 consists of 18 residues. Germline V CDR1 and CDR2: DFQATT, SNEGSKA (reference sequence). V was pared by 0 bases and J by 0 bases, with 8 bases of the junction left unmatched. The CDR3 region is CSARDAGTGGLANYGYTF. CDR3 bases: TGCAGTGCTAGAGATGCCGGGACAGGGGGCTTAGCTAACTATGGCTACACCTTC.

At least ten counts were recorded for this clonotype. This rearrangement joins TRBV29-1 to TRBJ2-1, with D unclear. The germline gives CDR1 SQVTM, CDR2 ANQGSEA. The CDR3 has 17 amino acids. V lost 4 bases and J lost 0, with 19 bases in between. The CDR3 DNA reads as TGCAGCGTTGTCCCCCCCCTCGGCCCCAGCTCCTACAATGAGCAGTTCTTC. The encoded protein is CSVVPPLGPSSYNEQFF.

This clonotype occurred a few times. With a much larger clone just one base away, this may be a read error. V is TRBV12-3 or TRBV12-4 and J is TRBJ2-1; TRBD2 aligns across 8 bases. There are 15 residues in the CDR3. This CDR3 is CASTYSGTSYNGQFF. The CDR3 nucleotides read TGTGCCAGCACTTATAGCGGGACCTCCTACAATGGGCAGTTCTTC.

This clonotype was counted ten times or more. The rearrangement uses TRBV10-3 and TRBJ2-1, with 9 bases that match TRBD1. This CDR3 is 15 amino acids long. Germline V gives CDR1 ENHRY, CDR2 SYGVKD. With V trimmed by 4 bases and J by 6 bases, 7 bases remained unmatched. The CDR3 reads CAISASGTGSNEQFF. In DNA form, the CDR3 reads TGTGCCATCAGTGCGTCCGGGACAGGGTCCAATGAGCAGTTCTTC.

This clonotype was recorded many times. The J gene is TRBJ2-7, the V gene TRBV5-1, with D possibly matching TRBD1 (6 bases). V was trimmed by 1 base and J by 2 bases, leaving 13 bases between them. Germline CDR1 reads SGHRS; CDR2 reads YFSETQ. This CDR3 spans 15 amino acids. CDR3 sequence reads: CASSLSNRATYEQYF. The CDR3 bases are TGCGCCAGCAGCTTGTCGAACAGGGCCACCTACGAGCAGTACTTC.

This clonotype was found many times. The chain recombines TRBV12-3 or TRBV12-4 with TRBJ2-7; possibly TRBD1 or TRBD2 for D (5 bases each). Deletions cut 2 bases from V and 4 bases from J, with 12 bases between. The CDR3 is made up of 14 amino acids. The CDR3 DNA follows: TGTGCCAGCAGTTTAAAAGGCAGGGAGTACGAGCAGTACTTC. This translates into CASSLKGREYEQYF.

This clonotype was counted at least ten times. The chain joins TRBV19 to TRBJ2-1; D gene unclear. The CDR3 runs to 14 residues. Per germline, CDR1 LNHDA and CDR2 SQIVND (reference sequence). Trimming took 8 bases from V and 1 from J, leaving 12 bases between them. The CDR3 region has the DNA TGTGCCAGTGGCTCGGGCTCTTCCTACAATGAGCAGTTCTTC. It is translated as CASGSGSSYNEQFF.

With respect to this clonotype: An end of the junction differs from the germline gene, which may be a read error. The V gene is TRBV20-1, the J gene TRBJ2-1; the match to TRBD1 covers 7 bases. Germline V gene lookup returns CDR1 DFQATT and CDR2 SNEGSKA (reference sequence). The CDR3 covers 13 residues. For the CDR3, the DNA is TGCAGTGCTCAGAGGGGGCCCTACAATGCGCAGTTCTTC. It translates to CSAQRGPYNAQFF.

This clonotype appeared many times. The chain has TRBV29-1 and TRBJ2-7; 7 nucleotides agree with TRBD2. The ends lost 4 bases at V and 0 bases at J; junction bases unmatched: 6. CDR1 and CDR2 from the germline V gene are SQVTM and ANQGSEA. CDR3 size: 14 residues. In DNA, the CDR3 is TGCAGCGTTGTGCTAGCGGACGCCTCCTACGAGCAGTACTTC. This gives the protein CSVVLADASYEQYF.

This clonotype was observed many times. As DNA, the CDR3 is TGTGCCAGCAGCTTAGCTCCGGGACAGGGAGACATTCAGTACTTC. This encodes CASSLAPGQGDIQYF. The V call is TRBV7-2, the J call TRBJ2-4, with 9 nucleotides matching TRBD1. CDR3 length equals 15 residues. Trimming took 0 bases from V and 8 from J; bases not matched to a gene: 5. Germline CDR1 and CDR2: SGHTA and FQGNSA.